This TCR beta chain is drawn from a study of blood T cells in healthy people across ages. Study observations and caveats: In long-lived donors, naive CD4+ cell counts and diversity exceeded those of aged donors. Unsorted PBMCs blocked a conclusive comparison of naive and antigen-experienced cells.

For the second PCR, which ran for roughly 6 to 11 cycles, a sample-barcoded 5' primer and a J-beta primer mix were used. A template-switch adaptor with 12 random nucleotides tagged each cDNA molecule. TCRdb passed the 5' RACE reads through MiXCR, listing each CDR3 protein once. The sample yields some 1,500,000 distinct CDR3 sequences, roughly 43% seen once. Per the germline V gene, CDR1 is SGHTA and CDR2 is FQGNSA. Losses at the gene ends were 5 bases for V and 9 bases for J; bases not matched to a gene: 7. The CDR3 covers 13 residues. As concerns this clonotype: Its target is unknown.

The sequenced sample consisted of blood. V is TRBV7-2 and J is TRBJ2-4, with 7 bases lining up with TRBD2. The TCR was taken from a woman under 30 in good health. CDR3 DNA sequence: TGTGCCAGCAGCGTTTTGGGAGGGGCCATTCAGTACTTC. Translation: CASSVLGGAIQYF.